This TCR beta chain was identified in a study of blood T cell repertoires in COVID-19. As for the study in general: Italy, Spain and the United States were the sources of the convalescent and acute COVID-19 samples. T cells, B-cell-depleted T cells, or PBMCs provided the cDNA or gDNA that served as material.

The germline V and J ends were trimmed by 4 bases and 5 bases, with 11 bases remaining between them. Per germline, CDR1 KGHSH and CDR2 LQKENI. The CDR3 length is 13 residues. Methods used by the authors: Amplification of reference gene primers provided the estimated nucleated cell counts. The repertoire was sequenced with immunoSEQ multiplex PCR; TCRdb's copy has only in-frame clones and lacks some. V and J calls and clone size follow that table, whereas D and trimming were derived from the DNA. The sample has approximately 310,000 clones; 89% are singletons. Recovery among Cohort 3 donors was established by two negative PCRs, clearance, or symptom resolution.

The sequence derives from a man in his fifties or sixties who had recovered from COVID-19. Sequencing was performed on PBMCs or T cells enriched from blood (not recorded which). The rearrangement links TRBV18 to TRBJ2-5; TRBD2 might be the D (5 bases). The CDR3 DNA reads as TGTGCCAGCTCACGAGGGCCCGCCGAGACCCAGTACTTC. Translated: CASSRGPAETQYF.